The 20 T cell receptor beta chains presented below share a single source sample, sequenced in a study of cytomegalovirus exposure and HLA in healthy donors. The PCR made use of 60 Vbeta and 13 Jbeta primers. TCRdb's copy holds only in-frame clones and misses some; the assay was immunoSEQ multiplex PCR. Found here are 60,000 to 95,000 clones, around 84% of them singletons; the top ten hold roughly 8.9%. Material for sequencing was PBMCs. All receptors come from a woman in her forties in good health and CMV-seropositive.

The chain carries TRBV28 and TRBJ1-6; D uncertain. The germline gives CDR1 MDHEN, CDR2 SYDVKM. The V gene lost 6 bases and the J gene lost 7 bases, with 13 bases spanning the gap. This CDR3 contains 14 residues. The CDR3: CASSPPVENSPLHF. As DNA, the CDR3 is TGTGCCAGCAGCCCACCCGTAGAGAATTCACCCCTCCACTTT.

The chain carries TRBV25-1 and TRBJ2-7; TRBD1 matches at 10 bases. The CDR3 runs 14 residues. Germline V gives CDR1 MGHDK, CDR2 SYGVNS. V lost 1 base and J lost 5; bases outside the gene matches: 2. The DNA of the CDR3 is TGTGCCAGCAGTGAATCGGGGACAGGGGACGAGCAGTACTTC. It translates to CASSESGTGDEQYF.

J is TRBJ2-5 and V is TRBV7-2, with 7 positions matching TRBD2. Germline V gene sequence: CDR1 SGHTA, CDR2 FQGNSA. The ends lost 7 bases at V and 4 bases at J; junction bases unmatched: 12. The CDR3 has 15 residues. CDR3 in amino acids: CASTSAGRGGETQYF. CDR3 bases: TGTGCCAGCACTTCAGCGGGGCGGGGTGGAGAGACCCAGTACTTC.

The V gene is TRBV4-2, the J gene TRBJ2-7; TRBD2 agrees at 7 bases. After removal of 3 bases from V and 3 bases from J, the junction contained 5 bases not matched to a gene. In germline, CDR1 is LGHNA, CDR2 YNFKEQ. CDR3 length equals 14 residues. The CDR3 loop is CASSQGGTVYEQYF. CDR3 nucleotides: TGTGCCAGCAGCCAGGGGGGGACGGTCTACGAGCAGTACTTC.

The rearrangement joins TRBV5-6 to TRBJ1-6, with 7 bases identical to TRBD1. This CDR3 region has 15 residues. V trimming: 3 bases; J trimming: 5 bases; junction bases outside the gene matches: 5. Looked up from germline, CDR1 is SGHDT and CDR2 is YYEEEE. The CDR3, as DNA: TGTGCCAGCAGCTACTATACAGGGGATAATTCACCCCTCCACTTT. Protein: CASSYYTGDNSPLHF.

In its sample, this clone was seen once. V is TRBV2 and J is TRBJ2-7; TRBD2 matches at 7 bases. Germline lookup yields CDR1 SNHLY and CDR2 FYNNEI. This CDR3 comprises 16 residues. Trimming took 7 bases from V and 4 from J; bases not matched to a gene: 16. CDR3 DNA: TGTGCCAGCAATCCCGCGGTAGCGGGCACGATGTACGAGCAGTACTTC. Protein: CASNPAVAGTMYEQYF.

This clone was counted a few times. The CDR3 DNA sequence: TGTGCCAGCAGTGCTGTGGACAGGGGGGTTTATGACTATGGCTACACCTTC. This codes for CASSAVDRGVYDYGYTF. The chain joins TRBV6-1 to TRBJ1-2, with 10 positions matching TRBD1. The CDR3 runs 17 residues. V was clipped by 4 bases and J by 3 bases; unmatched bases: 11. CDR1 and CDR2 (germline): MNHNS, SASEGT.

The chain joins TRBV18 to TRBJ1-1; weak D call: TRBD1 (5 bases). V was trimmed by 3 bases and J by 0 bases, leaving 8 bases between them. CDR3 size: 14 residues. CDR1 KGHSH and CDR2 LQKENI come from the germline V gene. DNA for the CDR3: TGTGCCAGCTCACCGGACAACGTGAACACTGAAGCTTTCTTT. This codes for CASSPDNVNTEAFF.

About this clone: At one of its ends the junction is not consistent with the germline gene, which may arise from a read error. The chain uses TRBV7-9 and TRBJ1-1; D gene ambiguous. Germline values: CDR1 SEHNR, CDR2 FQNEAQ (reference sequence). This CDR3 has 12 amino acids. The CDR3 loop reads CSSSPPGPEAFF. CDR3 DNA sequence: TGTTCCAGCAGCCCCCCTGGGCCCGAAGCTTTCTTT.

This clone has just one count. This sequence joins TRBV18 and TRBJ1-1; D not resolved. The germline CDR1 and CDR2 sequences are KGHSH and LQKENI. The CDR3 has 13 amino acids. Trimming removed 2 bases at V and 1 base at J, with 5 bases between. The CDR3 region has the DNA TGTGCCAGCTCACCATCGGGGAACACTGAAGCTTTCTTT. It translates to CASSPSGNTEAFF. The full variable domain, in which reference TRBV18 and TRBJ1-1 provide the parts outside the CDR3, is NAGVMQNPRHLVRRRGQEARLRCSPMKGHSHVYWYRQLPEEGLKFMVYLQKENIIDESGMPKERFSAEFPKEGPSILRIQQVVRGDSAAYFCASSPSGNTEAFFGQGTRLTVV.

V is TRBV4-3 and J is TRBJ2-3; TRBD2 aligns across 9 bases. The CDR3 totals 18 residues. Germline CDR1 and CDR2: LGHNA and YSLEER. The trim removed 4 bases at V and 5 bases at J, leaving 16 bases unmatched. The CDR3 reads CASSPQSGSSGAVDTQYF. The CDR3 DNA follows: TGCGCCAGCAGCCCCCAATCGGGGTCTAGCGGGGCGGTAGATACGCAGTATTTT.

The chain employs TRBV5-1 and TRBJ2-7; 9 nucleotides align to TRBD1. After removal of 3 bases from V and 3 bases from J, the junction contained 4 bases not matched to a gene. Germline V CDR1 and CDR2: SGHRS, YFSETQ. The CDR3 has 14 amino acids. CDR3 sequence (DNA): TGCGCCAGCAGCTCCGGGACAGGGTACTACGAGCAGTACTTC. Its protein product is CASSSGTGYYEQYF.

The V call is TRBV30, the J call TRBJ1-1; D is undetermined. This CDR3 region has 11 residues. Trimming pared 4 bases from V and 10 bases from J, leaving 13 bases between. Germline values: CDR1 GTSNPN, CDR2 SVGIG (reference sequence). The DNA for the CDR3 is TGTGCCTGGACCTACGGGATTGGAGCTTTCTTT. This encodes CAWTYGIGAFF.

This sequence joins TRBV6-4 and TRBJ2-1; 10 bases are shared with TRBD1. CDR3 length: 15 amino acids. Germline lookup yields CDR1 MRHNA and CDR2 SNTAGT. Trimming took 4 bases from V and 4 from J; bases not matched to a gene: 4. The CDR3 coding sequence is TGTGCCAGCAGTGCGGACAGGGGGGGGTACAATGAGCAGTTCTTC. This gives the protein CASSADRGGYNEQFF.

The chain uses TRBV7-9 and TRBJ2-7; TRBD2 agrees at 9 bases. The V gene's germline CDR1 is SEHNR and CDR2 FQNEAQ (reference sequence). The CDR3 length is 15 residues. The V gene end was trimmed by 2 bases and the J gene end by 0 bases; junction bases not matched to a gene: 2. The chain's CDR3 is CASSLRTSDSYEQYF. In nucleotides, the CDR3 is TGTGCCAGCAGCTTAAGGACTAGCGACTCCTACGAGCAGTACTTC. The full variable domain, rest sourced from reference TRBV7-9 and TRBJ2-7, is DTGVSQNPRHKITKRGQNVTFRCDPISEHNRLYWYRQTLGQGPEFLTYFQNEAQLEKSRLLSDRFSAERPKGSFSTLEIQRTEQGDSAMYLCASSLRTSDSYEQYFGPGTRLTVT.

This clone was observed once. The chain's CDR3 is CASSPGTSGYTF. CDR3 DNA sequence: TGTGCCAGCAGCCCCGGGACATCTGGCTACACCTTC. The chain couples TRBV7-6 to TRBJ1-2, with D perhaps matching TRBD1 (6 bases). Germline loops: CDR1 SGHVS, CDR2 FNYEAQ. The CDR3 length is 12 residues. V was pared by 5 bases and J by 7 bases, with 11 bases between.

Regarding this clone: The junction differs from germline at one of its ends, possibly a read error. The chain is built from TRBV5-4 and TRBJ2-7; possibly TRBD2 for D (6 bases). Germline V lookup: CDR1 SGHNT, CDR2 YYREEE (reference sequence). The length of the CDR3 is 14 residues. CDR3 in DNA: TGTGCCAGCAGCTCCCCCCGGGACTCCCACGAGCAGTACTTC. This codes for CASSSPRDSHEQYF. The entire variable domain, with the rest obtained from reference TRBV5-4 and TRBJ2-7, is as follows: ETGVTQSPTHLIKTRGQQVTLRCSSQSGHNTVSWYQQALGQGPQFIFQYYREEENGRGNFPPRFSGLQFPNYSSELNVNALELDDSALYLCASSSPRDSHEQYFGPGTRLTVT.

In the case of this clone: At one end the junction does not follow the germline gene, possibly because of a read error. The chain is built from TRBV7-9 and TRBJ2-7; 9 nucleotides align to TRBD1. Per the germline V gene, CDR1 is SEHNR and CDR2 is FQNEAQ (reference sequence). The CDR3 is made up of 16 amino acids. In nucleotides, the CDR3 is TGTGCCGGCAGCTGGCCGGGACAGGGAGAATCCTACGAGCAGTACTTC. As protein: CAGSWPGQGESYEQYF.

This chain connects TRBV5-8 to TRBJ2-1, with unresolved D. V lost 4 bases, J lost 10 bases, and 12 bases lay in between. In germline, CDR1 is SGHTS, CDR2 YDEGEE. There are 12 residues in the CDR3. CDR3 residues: CASSPQPREQFF. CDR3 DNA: TGTGCCAGCAGCCCGCAACCCAGGGAGCAGTTCTTC.

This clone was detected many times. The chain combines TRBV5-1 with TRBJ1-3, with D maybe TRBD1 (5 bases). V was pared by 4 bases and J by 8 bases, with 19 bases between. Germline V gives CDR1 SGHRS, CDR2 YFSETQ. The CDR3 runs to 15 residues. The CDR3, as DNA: TGCGCCAGCAGCCAGGGATGGGGAACAGGACACACCATATATTTT. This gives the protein CASSQGWGTGHTIYF.